These 19 T cell receptor beta chains were sequenced from one sample in a study of T cell repertoires in cytomegalovirus infection. TCRdb re-analysed the reads in MiXCR, keeping a single row per CDR3 protein. The sample records some 270,000 distinct CDR3 sequences, about 20% being singletons. Antigen specificity for these receptors is unknown. This material consisted of cultured PBMCs, taken from culture after CMV antigen stimulation. The receptor set was obtained from a human donor in good health (CMV status not recorded). Some clones in this sample may be carry-over from other donors' samples.

The gene calls are TRBV7-9 and TRBJ1-1; a possible D gene is TRBD1 (5 bases). In germline, CDR1 is SEHNR, CDR2 FQNEAQ (reference sequence). V was pared by 5 bases and J by 0 bases, with 16 bases between. The CDR3 has 16 residues. CDR3 nucleotide sequence: TGTGCCAGCAGCCCCCGACAGTTGGGCCTGAACACTGAAGCTTTCTTT. Its translation is CASSPRQLGLNTEAFF.

The chain employs TRBV12-3 or TRBV12-4 and TRBJ2-3, with 7 bases lining up with TRBD2. With V trimmed by 5 bases and J by 2 bases, 7 bases remained unmatched. The CDR3 totals 15 residues. CDR3 sequence (DNA): TGTGCCAGCAGTCGACTAGCACCCCTCACAGATACGCAGTATTTT. It codes for CASSRLAPLTDTQYF.

This clonotype was observed a handful of times. The chain has TRBV7-9 and TRBJ1-5, with 10 nucleotides matching TRBD1. Losses at the gene ends were 5 bases for V and 6 bases for J; bases not matched to a gene: 4. CDR1 SEHNR and CDR2 FQNEAQ come from the germline V gene (reference sequence). The CDR3 consists of 14 residues. CDR3 in DNA: TGTGCCAGCAGCGGCGGGGACAGGGGTCAGCCCCAGCATTTT. Translated: CASSGGDRGQPQHF.

This clonotype was counted between two and nine times. The rearrangement joins TRBV11-1 to TRBJ2-1; no clear D gene. The CDR3 has 13 amino acids. From germline, CDR1 is SGHAT and CDR2 FQDESV (reference sequence). The germline V and J ends were trimmed by 5 bases and 5 bases, with 10 bases remaining between them. Here the CDR3 DNA reads TGTGCCAGCAGCCCCGACCGGCACAATGAGCAGTTCTTC. This sequence encodes CASSPDRHNEQFF.

At least ten counts were recorded for this clonotype. The genes are TRBV11-2 and TRBJ2-1; no clear D. Germline CDR1 is SGHAT and CDR2 is FQNNGV. The CDR3 totals 14 residues. Trimming left V 0 bases short and J 3 bases short, with 6 bases between. The chain's CDR3 is CASSLDQVYNEQFF. CDR3 nucleotides: TGTGCCAGCAGCTTAGATCAGGTCTACAATGAGCAGTTCTTC.

The chain recombines TRBV19 with TRBJ1-6, with a weak D call TRBD1 (5 bases). Trimming cost V 2 bases and J 11 bases, with 13 bases left between them. CDR3 length: 14 residues. Germline lookup yields CDR1 LNHDA and CDR2 SQIVND (reference sequence). The CDR3 is CASSITGREAPLHF. CDR3 coding DNA: TGTGCCAGTAGTATAACAGGCAGGGAGGCACCCCTCCACTTT.

This clonotype appeared many times. The chain carries TRBV7-2 and TRBJ2-5, with TRBD1 as a possible D gene (6 bases). The CDR3 extends over 15 amino acids. V lost 5 bases and J 4 bases, leaving 17 bases between the germline ends. Germline-derived CDR1 and CDR2 are SGHTA and FQGNSA. CDR3 in amino acids: CASSGGPGPRETQYF. CDR3 bases: TGTGCCAGCAGCGGGGGCCCGGGGCCAAGAGAGACCCAGTACTTC. Together with reference TRBV7-2 and TRBJ2-5, the CDR3 gives the full variable domain: GAGVSQSPSNKVTEKGKDVELRCDPISGHTALYWYRQSLGQGLEFLIYFQGNSAPDKSGLPSDRFSAERTGGSVSTLTIQRTQQEDSAVYLCASSGGPGPRETQYFGPGTRLLVL.

The CDR3 reads CASSRLSYNEQFF. The CDR3 nucleotides are TGTGCCAGCAGCCGTCTCTCCTACAATGAGCAGTTCTTC. The genes are TRBV12-3 or TRBV12-4 and TRBJ2-1, with D unresolved. The V gene lost 6 bases and the J gene lost 0 bases, with 6 bases spanning the gap. This CDR3 is 13 amino acids long.

This sequence joins TRBV25-1 and TRBJ1-3; D unresolved. V lost 3 bases to trimming and J lost 4 bases, with 16 bases between them. The CDR3 contains 16 residues. The germline gives CDR1 MGHDK, CDR2 SYGVNS. The CDR3 is CASSDRTRGSGNTIYF. The CDR3 DNA sequence: TGTGCCAGCAGTGACCGTACGCGGGGATCCGGAAACACCATATATTTT.

The rearrangement uses TRBV19 and TRBJ2-2, with 10 bases matching TRBD1. The CDR3 runs to 16 residues. Germline values: CDR1 LNHDA, CDR2 SQIVND (reference sequence). The ends lost 3 bases at V and 4 bases at J; junction bases unmatched: 5. The CDR3 loop is CASSMGTGVGTGELFF. CDR3 sequence (DNA): TGTGCCAGTAGTATGGGGACAGGGGTGGGCACCGGGGAGCTGTTTTTT.

This clonotype was observed at least ten times. The chain recombines TRBV7-6 with TRBJ2-3, with D unclear. The length of the CDR3 is 14 residues. V dropped 2 bases and J dropped 2 bases, with 8 bases sitting between them. Looked up from germline, CDR1 is SGHVS and CDR2 is FNYEAQ. In nucleotides, the CDR3 is TGTGCCAGCAGCTTAAGAGACGCCACAGATACGCAGTATTTT. Its protein product is CASSLRDATDTQYF.

This clonotype was counted only a few times. This rearrangement joins TRBV12-3 or TRBV12-4 to TRBJ1-2; D call uncertain. The length of the CDR3 is 11 residues. V shed 5 bases and J shed 10 bases, with 11 bases lying between them. The CDR3 coding sequence is TGTGCCAGCAGTCCGACAAACGTCTACACCTTC. Translating gives CASSPTNVYTF.

V is TRBV6-2 or TRBV6-3 and J is TRBJ2-5; D may be TRBD2 (5 bases). This CDR3 has 14 amino acids. Deletions cut 2 bases from V and 5 bases from J, with 12 bases between. CDR1 MNHEY and CDR2 SVGEGT come from the germline V gene. The CDR3 protein is CASSYPGLTETQYF. The CDR3 DNA follows: TGTGCCAGCAGTTACCCCGGACTTACGGAGACCCAGTACTTC.

A few counts support this clonotype. The V and J genes are TRBV19 and TRBJ2-2, with TRBD2 matching over 10 bases. Looked up from germline, CDR1 is LNHDA and CDR2 is SQIVND (reference sequence). The trim removed 1 base at V and 5 bases at J, leaving 4 bases unmatched. The CDR3 has 16 amino acids. CDR3 nucleotide sequence: TGTGCCAGTAGTATAGTATTAGCGGGAGGAACCGGGGAGCTGTTTTTT. Amino acid sequence: CASSIVLAGGTGELFF.

This clonotype was observed a handful of times. The rearrangement uses TRBV5-1 and TRBJ1-5, with D possibly being TRBD1 (6 bases). The CDR3 spans 15 residues. V was trimmed by 4 bases and J by 3 bases, leaving 14 bases between them. Germline V CDR1 and CDR2: SGHRS, YFSETQ. The CDR3 is CASSRDGQINQPQHF. In DNA, the CDR3 is TGCGCCAGCAGCAGGGACGGACAGATCAATCAGCCCCAGCATTTT.

In this sample, this clonotype turned up many times. This chain connects TRBV7-2 to TRBJ1-2; D call uncertain. CDR3 size: 12 residues. Germline values: CDR1 SGHTA, CDR2 FQGNSA. The V and J ends lost 0 bases and 5 bases respectively, with 4 bases between them. CDR3 loop: CASSLAAYGYTF. The DNA of the CDR3 is TGTGCCAGCAGCTTAGCAGCATATGGCTACACCTTC.

V and J are TRBV20-1 and TRBJ1-1; D is uncertain. The V gene lost 6 bases and the J gene lost 0 bases, with 11 bases spanning the gap. The germline gives CDR1 DFQATT, CDR2 SNEGSKA (reference sequence). The CDR3 totals 13 residues. The DNA of the CDR3 is TGCAGTGCCATCTTACGGTTGAACACTGAAGCTTTCTTT. This codes for CSAILRLNTEAFF.

In this sample, this clonotype turned up a few times. This chain links TRBV4-1 with TRBJ2-5, with 10 positions matching TRBD1. Germline values: CDR1 MGHRA, CDR2 YSYEKL. V was clipped by 1 base and J by 4 bases; unmatched bases: 3. The CDR3 totals 15 residues. CDR3 in amino acids: CASSQAWDRGETQYF. CDR3 DNA: TGCGCCAGCAGCCAAGCATGGGACAGGGGAGAGACCCAGTACTTC.

This clonotype occurred a few times. The chain links TRBV4-1 to TRBJ2-5, with 7 bases matching TRBD2. In germline, CDR1 is MGHRA, CDR2 YSYEKL. The CDR3 length is 16 residues. J gave up 1 base and V 1 base, and 6 bases lay outside the gene matches. This CDR3 is CASSQGGGGPQETQYF. In nucleotides, the CDR3 is TGCGCCAGCAGCCAAGGGGGGGGAGGTCCCCAAGAGACCCAGTACTTC.